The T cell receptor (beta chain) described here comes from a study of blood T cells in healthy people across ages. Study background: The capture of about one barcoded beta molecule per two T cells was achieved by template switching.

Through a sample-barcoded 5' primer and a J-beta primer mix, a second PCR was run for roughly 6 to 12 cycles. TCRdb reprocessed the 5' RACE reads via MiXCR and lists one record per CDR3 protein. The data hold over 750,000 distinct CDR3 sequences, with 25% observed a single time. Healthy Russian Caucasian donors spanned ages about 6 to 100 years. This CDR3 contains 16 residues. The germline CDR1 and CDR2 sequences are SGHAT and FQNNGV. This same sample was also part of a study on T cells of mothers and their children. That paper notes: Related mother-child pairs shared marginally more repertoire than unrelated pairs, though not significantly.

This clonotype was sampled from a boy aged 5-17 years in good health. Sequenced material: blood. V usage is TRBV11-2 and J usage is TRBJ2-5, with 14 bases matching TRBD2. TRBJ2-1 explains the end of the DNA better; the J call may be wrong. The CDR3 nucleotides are TGTGCCAGCAGCCTGTTGGGACTAGCGGGAGCCCATGAGCAGTTCTTC. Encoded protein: CASSLLGLAGAHEQFF.